This paragraph reports one T cell receptor (beta chain). The data are from a study of T cells in localized non-small cell lung cancer. The CDR3 consists of 16 residues. Libraries were prepared by immunoSEQ multiplex PCR; TCRdb keeps only in-frame clonotypes and omits some of them. The sample includes 60,000 to 75,000 clones, 84% of them seen just once. The clonotype originates from a female donor aged 60 or older with stage I lung adenocarcinoma. Source: peripheral blood, taken before any cancer treatment. The chain uses TRBV21-1 and TRBJ2-7; TRBD2 reflects the table's D call only, with no check against the DNA. TRBV21-1 is labeled a pseudogene. The CDR3 region is CASSPHRSPSSYEQYF. CDR3 nucleotides: TGTGCCAGCAGCCCCCATCGTAGTCCTAGCTCCTACGAGCAGTACTTC.